The rows below give T cell receptor beta chains drawn from one sample of a study of blood T cell repertoires in COVID-19. TCRdb keeps only in-frame clones here, not all; method: immunoSEQ multiplex PCR. Of a few hundred thousand clones in the sample, approximately 85% were seen once. Material: peripheral blood. All receptors come from a man aged 18 to 29 with active or convalescent COVID-19. Both conserved end residues are part of each CDR3. Fields, in order: clone size, V gene, D gene, J gene, CDR3 protein, CDR3 DNA. A D gene is named only where the DNA matches it firmly. For some rows the clone size is stated as once, few or many, or as a class when expanded; others skip it.

size: -
V: TRBV9
D: -
J: TRBJ1-3
CDR3: CASSTPTNGNTIYF
DNA: TGTGCCAGCAGCACTCCAACCAACGGAAACACCATATATTTT

size: -
V: TRBV6-5
D: -
J: TRBJ1-2
CDR3: CATLPGNTIVGYTF
DNA: TGTGCCACCCTCCCGGGGAATACCATTGTTGGCTACACCTTC

size: once
V: TRBV7-9
D: -
J: TRBJ1-4
CDR3: CASSLGSGTTNEKLFF
DNA: TGTGCCAGCAGCTTAGGGTCGGGAACCACTAATGAAAAACTGTTTTTT

size: -
V: TRBV13
D: -
J: TRBJ2-7
CDR3: CASSPPDSYEQYF
DNA: TGTGCCAGCAGCCCGCCGGACAGCTACGAGCAGTACTTC

size: -
V: TRBV11-3
D: -
J: TRBJ2-3
CDR3: CASSGRTDTQYF
DNA: TGTGCCAGCAGCGGGCGCACAGATACGCAGTATTTT

size: few
V: TRBV7-9
D: -
J: TRBJ1-1
CDR3: CASSSGTSSAVAFF
DNA: TGTGCCAGCAGCTCCGGGACTAGTAGTGCAGTGGCTTTCTTT

size: -
V: TRBV18
D: TRBD2
J: TRBJ2-3
CDR3: CASSRSPGLAGDTQYF
DNA: TGTGCCAGCTCCCGGAGTCCAGGACTAGCGGGGGATACGCAGTATTTT

size: -
V: TRBV13
D: TRBD1
J: TRBJ1-1
CDR3: CASSPSGQGEKAFF
DNA: TGTGCCAGCAGCCCTTCTGGACAGGGGGAAAAAGCTTTCTTT

size: -
V: TRBV5-1
D: -
J: TRBJ1-3
CDR3: CASSLTQEVSGNTIYF
DNA: TGCGCCAGCAGCTTGACCCAGGAAGTCTCTGGAAACACCATATATTTT

size: -
V: TRBV19
D: -
J: TRBJ1-2
CDR3: CASSSTRTNNGYTF
DNA: TGTGCCAGTAGTTCCACCCGGACAAACAATGGCTACACCTTC

size: -
V: TRBV2
D: -
J: TRBJ1-1
CDR3: CASRFRGNTEAFF
DNA: TGTGCCAGCAGATTCAGGGGGAACACTGAAGCTTTCTTT

size: -
V: TRBV4-1
D: TRBD1
J: TRBJ1-5
CDR3: CASSPAQGAFGNQPQHF
DNA: TGCGCCAGCAGCCCCGCACAGGGGGCTTTCGGCAATCAGCCCCAGCATTTT

size: -
V: TRBV11-2
D: -
J: TRBJ2-7
CDR3: CASSRTWTDYEQYF
DNA: TGTGCCAGCAGTCGTACCTGGACAGACTACGAGCAGTACTTC

size: -
V: TRBV11-2
D: TRBD1
J: TRBJ1-3
CDR3: CASSRTGPGNTIYF
DNA: TGTGCCAGCAGCCGGACAGGGCCTGGAAACACCATATATTTT

size: -
V: TRBV7-9
D: -
J: TRBJ2-7
CDR3: CASSLDRWEQYF
DNA: TGTGCCAGCAGCCTAGACCGGTGGGAGCAGTACTTC

size: -
V: TRBV9
D: -
J: TRBJ2-3
CDR3: CASSAGTDTQYF
DNA: TGTGCCAGCAGCGCAGGAACAGATACGCAGTATTTT

size: -
V: TRBV9
D: -
J: TRBJ2-2
CDR3: CASAGSGELFF
DNA: TGTGCCAGCGCAGGGTCCGGGGAGCTGTTTTTT

size: -
V: TRBV29-1
D: -
J: TRBJ2-3
CDR3: CSVRQVVIIDADTQYF
DNA: TGCAGCGTGCGACAGGTTGTCATTATTGATGCAGATACGCAGTATTTT

size: -
V: TRBV6-1
D: -
J: TRBJ1-1
CDR3: CASSEATAMNTEAFF
DNA: TGTGCCAGCAGTGAAGCTACAGCTATGAACACTGAAGCTTTCTTT

size: -
V: TRBV7-9
D: TRBD1
J: TRBJ2-7
CDR3: CASSLNLGQQTYEQYF
DNA: TGTGCCAGCAGCTTGAACTTGGGACAGCAAACCTACGAGCAGTACTTC

size: once
V: TRBV18
D: TRBD1
J: TRBJ2-5
CDR3: CASSPKTGKETQYF
DNA: TGTGCCAGCTCACCCAAGACAGGGAAGGAGACCCAGTACTTC

size: once
V: TRBV4-3
D: TRBD1
J: TRBJ1-1
CDR3: CASSQGTGVSTEAFF
DNA: TGCGCCAGCAGCCAAGGGACAGGGGTTTCCACTGAAGCTTTCTTT

size: once
V: TRBV7-3
D: TRBD2
J: TRBJ2-4
CDR3: CASSSTAPGLAGNRAKNIQYF
DNA: TGTGCCAGCAGCTCCACCGCGCCCGGACTAGCGGGAAACCGAGCCAAAAACATTCAGTACTTC

size: few
V: TRBV15
D: -
J: TRBJ1-6
CDR3: CATSPELTGIKSPLHF
DNA: TGTGCCACCAGCCCGGAATTGACAGGAATAAAATCACCCCTCCACTTT

size: -
V: TRBV15
D: -
J: TRBJ1-6
CDR3: CATSRGIVDSPLHF
DNA: TGTGCCACCAGCAGAGGTATAGTGGATTCACCCCTCCACTTT

size: -
V: TRBV16
D: -
J: TRBJ1-2
CDR3: CASSPRQYGYTF
DNA: TGTGCCAGCAGCCCCCGACAGTATGGCTACACCTTC

size: once
V: TRBV5-1
D: -
J: TRBJ2-5
CDR3: CASSLVSETQYF
DNA: TGCGCCAGCAGCTTGGTGAGCGAGACCCAGTACTTC

size: -
V: TRBV29-1
D: -
J: TRBJ1-1
CDR3: CSVGSYAEAFF
DNA: TGCAGCGTTGGGTCCTACGCTGAAGCTTTCTTT

size: -
V: TRBV19
D: -
J: TRBJ2-7
CDR3: CASSISVIYEQYF
DNA: TGTGCCAGTAGTATTTCGGTGATCTACGAGCAGTACTTC

size: -
V: TRBV7-9
D: TRBD1
J: TRBJ1-1
CDR3: CASSYQGGETEAFF
DNA: TGTGCCAGCAGCTACCAGGGGGGAGAGACTGAAGCTTTCTTT

size: -
V: TRBV7-7
D: -
J: TRBJ2-1
CDR3: CASSLGATNYNEQFF
DNA: TGTGCCAGCAGCTTAGGGGCAACGAACTACAATGAGCAGTTCTTC

size: -
V: TRBV11-2
D: TRBD1
J: TRBJ1-2
CDR3: CASSLGQGLNYGYTF
DNA: TGTGCCAGCAGCTTAGGACAGGGTCTTAACTATGGCTACACCTTC